Sequencing of this T cell receptor beta chain was carried out in a study of yellow fever vaccine responses in identical twins. Regarding the study as a whole: A vaccine T cell response that seemed partly convergent and partly personalized was reported in twins.

Note on this clonotype: As yet, its antigen is unknown.

TCRdb reanalysed the RT-PCR reads using MiXCR and keeps one entry per CDR3 protein. The data hold some 580 distinct CDR3 sequences, with 70% to 75% observed a single time. This CDR3 is 16 amino acids long. V trimming: 3 bases; J trimming: 5 bases; junction bases outside the gene matches: 6. From germline, CDR1 is MNHNS and CDR2 SASEGT. The J gene is TRBJ2-3, the V gene TRBV6-1; 12 nucleotides match TRBD2. The TCR originated in a female donor who received the yellow fever vaccine. The sequencing here drew on T cells from blood (PBMCs), unsorted or a sorted subset (not recorded which), taken before or after yellow fever vaccination (not recorded which). This CDR3 reads CASSETSGGVGDTQYF. CDR3 sequence (DNA): TGTGCCAGCAGTGAGACTAGCGGGGGTGTAGGAGATACGCAGTATTTT.